Presented here are 30 T cell receptor beta chains from one specimen sequenced in a study of tumor-infiltrating lymphocytes in primary liver carcinoma. The investigators made TCR beta cDNA from around 530 ng total RNA, using a constant-region primer. Amplification in three nested multiplex PCR rounds with slightly modified ARM-PCR gave rise to TCR beta libraries. Primers for the first two PCR rounds were TRBV1-TRBV30 forward primers and a C-beta reverse primer (approximately 10 cycles per round). TCRdb called the multiplex PCR reads again in MiXCR, with one record for every CDR3 protein. The sample includes 90,000 to 150,000 distinct CDR3 sequences, under 70% of them seen just once. Extraction of RNA together with DNA used 20-30 mg of unsorted bulk tissue. The source material was tumor-adjacent normal liver tissue. Every receptor here comes from a woman aged 55-75 years with primary liver carcinoma and hepatitis B virus infection.

On this clonotype: A clone one base away is much larger, so this may be a read error. Given the absence of the conserved phenylalanine or tryptophan at the CDR3 end, a read error is likely. The chain links TRBV28 to TRBJ2-7; 8 bases align to TRBD1. CDR1 and CDR2 from the germline V gene are MDHEN and SYDVKM. CDR3 length equals 13 residues. V shed 6 bases and J 5 bases; nucleotides not matched to a gene: 6. For the CDR3, the DNA is TGTGCCAGCAGGCAGGACAGGGCTCACGAGCAGTACCTC. Residues: CASRQDRAHEQYL.

Note on this clonotype: A much larger clone lies a single base off, so this may be a read error. This rearrangement joins TRBV6-1 to TRBJ2-1; perhaps TRBD2 as D (5 bases). Germline-derived CDR1 and CDR2 are MNHNS and SASEGT. The CDR3 spans 13 residues. The CDR3 coding sequence is TGTACCAGCAGTGAAGAGGGTATAAATGAGCAGTTCTTC. Protein sequence: CTSSEEGINEQFF.

As for this clonotype: Germline is not matched at one junction end, which may reflect a read error. CDR3 bases: TGTGCCGGCAGCTTAGCGGGGATTAGCGGGATTCGCACAGATACGCAGTATTTT. Translation: CAGSLAGISGIRTDTQYF. This chain joins TRBV13 and TRBJ2-3; 8 bases line up with TRBD2. This CDR3 is 18 amino acids long. Germline V gives CDR1 PRHDT, CDR2 FYEKMQ (reference sequence).

The chain couples TRBV18 to TRBJ2-1; 8 nucleotides align to TRBD1. In germline, CDR1 is KGHSH, CDR2 LQKENI. This CDR3 is 15 amino acids long. The junction had 5 bases not matched to a gene; V was cut back by 2 bases and J by 5 bases. CDR3 sequence reads: CASSPTQGAHNEQFF. In DNA form, the CDR3 reads TGTGCCAGCTCACCAACGCAGGGGGCCCACAATGAGCAGTTCTTC.

With regard to this clonotype: Being one base from a much bigger clone, this may be a read error. This CDR3 reads CASSEEQGPSTEAFF. The CDR3 nucleotides read TGCGCCAGCAGCGAGGAACAGGGACCGAGCACTGAAGCTTTCTTT. This chain links TRBV5-1 with TRBJ1-1, with a weak D call TRBD1 (6 bases). Trimming shortened V by 4 bases and J by 4 bases, and 17 bases separated the two germline ends. The length of the CDR3 is 15 residues. Germline V gene data show CDR1 as SGHRS and CDR2 as YFSETQ.

The CDR3 spells CASSQASSLYGYTF. CDR3 in DNA: TGCGCCAGCAGCCAAGCGAGTAGCCTATATGGCTACACCTTC. This rearrangement joins TRBV4-1 to TRBJ1-2; D remains ambiguous. Per the germline V gene, CDR1 is MGHRA and CDR2 is YSYEKL. The CDR3 loop spans 14 amino acids. Trimming took 1 base from V and 5 from J, leaving 11 bases between them.

In its sample, this clonotype was seen once. Because the CDR3 is missing its conserved closing phenylalanine or tryptophan, this is likely a read error. The chain joins TRBV5-1 to TRBJ1-2, with D unresolved. The CDR3 is 14 amino acids. The V gene lost 1 base and the J gene lost 4 bases, with 11 bases spanning the gap. The V gene's germline CDR1 is SGHRS and CDR2 YFSETQ. The CDR3, as DNA: TGCGCCAGCAGCTTGCTCTGGGAGGTCTATGGCTACACCTTA. The encoded protein is CASSLLWEVYGYTL.

Regarding this clonotype: Without the conserved terminal phenylalanine or tryptophan, this CDR3 likely stems from a read error. Because the CDR3's place on the DNA is in doubt, the DNA is left out and the CDR3 is given as listed by TCRdb. This chain uses TRBV21-1 with TRBJ1-5; the table calls TRBD1, which could not be checked here. TRBV21-1 is a known pseudogene. The CDR3 numbers 16 amino acids, ends counted. The CDR3: CASTHRTGFGNQPQHS.

The CDR3: CASSLKYYEQYF. The CDR3 coding sequence is TGTGCCAGCAGTCTTAAATACTACGAGCAGTACTTC. The J gene is TRBJ2-7, the V gene TRBV6-6; D not resolved. Germline V gene lookup returns CDR1 MNHNY and CDR2 SVGAGI (reference sequence). The V end lost 5 bases, the J end lost 3 bases, and 8 bases lay between the germline ends. The CDR3 runs to 12 residues.

A note on this clonotype: Here the CDR3 omits its conserved ending phenylalanine or tryptophan, so a read error is the likely source. This chain uses TRBV6-5 with TRBJ2-2, with 8 bases matching TRBD2. Germline V gives CDR1 MNHEY, CDR2 SVGAGI. This CDR3 region has 15 residues. CDR3 DNA sequence: TGTGTCAGCAGGGATCAGTACAGCGGGAGCGGGGAGCTGTTTTAT. Translating it yields CVSRDQYSGSGELFY.

The rearrangement joins TRBV6-5 to TRBJ2-2, with D unclear. Germline V gene lookup returns CDR1 MNHEY and CDR2 SVGAGI. This CDR3 comprises 15 residues. V shed 9 bases and J shed 3 bases, with 17 bases lying between them. This CDR3 is CARRDGDRDTGELFF. CDR3 coding DNA: TGTGCCAGAAGGGATGGGGATCGAGACACCGGGGAGCTGTTTTTT.

Details on this clonotype: It is likely a read error, because the conserved phenylalanine at the end of the CDR3 is missing. This rearrangement joins TRBV6-6 to TRBJ1-4; the D gene is possibly TRBD1 (5 bases). The germline V and J ends were trimmed by 6 bases and 8 bases, with 16 bases remaining between them. Germline CDR1 and CDR2: MNHNY and SVGAGI (reference sequence). The CDR3 is 14 residues long. DNA of the CDR3: TGTGCCAGCAGCACATCGCGAGGGGTAGAAAAACTGTTTATT. Protein: CASSTSRGVEKLFI.

This clonotype was recorded at least ten times. The chain carries TRBV21-1 and TRBJ2-2; the table calls TRBD2, which could not be checked here. TRBV21-1 counts as a pseudogene. CDR3 length: 19 residues. The CDR3 protein is CASSKVGNVASGRAEELFF. CDR3 sequence (DNA): TGTGCCAGCAGCAAAGTTGGGAACGTGGCTAGCGGGAGGGCCGAGGAGCTGTTTTTT.

Note on this clonotype: This could be a read error, since a much larger clone is one nucleotide away. The rearrangement links TRBV7-8 to TRBJ1-2; D unclear. The germline CDR1 and CDR2 sequences are SGHVS and FQNEAQ. The CDR3 loop spans 15 amino acids. V lost 1 base to trimming and J lost 8 bases, with 17 bases between them. The chain's CDR3 is CASSLVPAPLLGYTF. DNA of the CDR3: TGTGCCAGCAGCTTAGTACCAGCCCCTTTGTTAGGCTACACCTTC.

Concerning this clonotype itself: Its ends do not fully match the called genes, so a read error is possible. The chain couples TRBV11-1 to TRBJ2-7; D may be TRBD1 (6 bases). Germline V gene lookup returns CDR1 SGHAT and CDR2 FQDESV (reference sequence). The CDR3 is made up of 15 amino acids. CDR3 amino acids: CASSFDGQFSCEQYF. The CDR3 nucleotides read TGTGCCAGCAGCTTCGACGGACAGTTCTCCTGCGAGCAGTACTTC.

Regarding this clonotype: Mismatch with germline at one junction end may stem from a read error. The chain combines TRBV4-1 with TRBJ1-5; tentatively, D is TRBD1 (6 bases). Germline V gene lookup returns CDR1 MGHRA and CDR2 YSYEKL. CDR3 length: 16 amino acids. The CDR3 is CASSATDRSLSQLQHF. The CDR3 bases are TGTGCCAGCAGCGCGACTGACAGGTCCCTCAGTCAGCTCCAGCATTTT.

This clonotype was observed a handful of times. Given a much more abundant clone one base away, this may be a read error. The CDR3 is CASSVLGLATGEQFF. The CDR3 DNA reads TGTGCCAGCAGCGTCCTGGGACTAGCCACCGGTGAGCAGTTCTTC. The chain uses TRBV14 and TRBJ2-1; 9 bases match TRBD2. This CDR3 spans 15 amino acids. With 5 bases clipped from V and 9 bases from J, the junction kept 11 bases outside the gene matches. Germline V lookup: CDR1 SGHDN, CDR2 FVKESK.

CDR3 sequence reads: CASSQPYNTDTQYF. The CDR3 bases are TGTGCCAGTAGCCAACCTTATAACACAGATACGCAGTATTTT. This sequence joins TRBV6-1 and TRBJ2-3; D unclear. The germline V gene encodes CDR1 MNHNS and CDR2 SASEGT. CDR3 length: 14 amino acids. V lost 9 bases and J 2 bases, leaving 15 bases between the germline ends.

There are many counts of this clonotype. DNA for the CDR3: TGTGCCAGCACCCGGACAGGGGCCCCGAACACTGAAGCTTTCTTT. Its translation: CASTRTGAPNTEAFF. J is TRBJ1-1 and V is TRBV12-3 or TRBV12-4; 9 bases are a match to TRBD1. The CDR3 totals 15 residues. Trimming cost V 7 bases and J 1 base; bases outside gene matches: 7.

Worth noting for this clonotype: An end of the junction differs from the germline gene, which may be a read error. The genes are TRBV28 and TRBJ2-3; D unresolved. Germline values: CDR1 MDHEN, CDR2 SYDVKM. This CDR3 region has 13 residues. This CDR3 is CTSSLHGPDTQYF. The CDR3 DNA reads as TGTACCAGCAGTCTTCATGGTCCAGATACGCAGTATTTT. Full variable domain (rest looked up from reference TRBV28 and TRBJ2-3): DVKVTQSSRYLVKRTGEKVFLECVQDMDHENMFWYRQDPGLGLRLIYFSYDVKMKEKGDIPEGYSVSREKKERFSLILESASTNQTSMYLCTSSLHGPDTQYFGPGTRLTVL.

The chain couples TRBV29-1 to TRBJ2-5; D is possibly TRBD1 (5 bases). CDR3 length: 11 amino acids. Germline V gene data show CDR1 as SQVTM and CDR2 as ANQGSEA. CDR3 coding DNA: TGCGGTAAGACGAAGGGGGAGACCCAGTACTTC. It encodes CGKTKGETQYF.

Notes on this clonotype: The junction departs from the called germline gene at one end, perhaps through a read error. V gene TRBV12-3 or TRBV12-4 combines with J gene TRBJ1-1, with D uncertain. The CDR3 totals 12 residues. For the CDR3, the DNA is TGTGTCAGCAGTTTAGGTCCCTCTCAAGCTTTCTTT. This encodes CVSSLGPSQAFF.

Note on this clonotype: Germline and junction disagree at one end, which may indicate a read error. This chain links TRBV29-1 with TRBJ2-1, with D perhaps being TRBD1 or TRBD2 (5 bases each). Germline-derived CDR1 and CDR2 are SQVTM and ANQGSEA. The CDR3 is 14 residues long. The CDR3: CSVEGLTGYNEWFF. The CDR3, as DNA: TGTAGCGTTGAAGGTTTAACAGGATACAATGAGTGGTTCTTC.

As concerns this clonotype: This may arise from a read error, as a much more abundant clone is one base away. The rearrangement joins TRBV7-9 to TRBJ1-1; possibly TRBD1 for D (6 bases). Trimming left V 6 bases short and J 0 bases short, with 14 bases between. The CDR3 loop spans 15 amino acids. Germline CDR1 SEHNR, CDR2 FQNEAQ (reference sequence). The CDR3, as DNA: TGTGCCAGCAGAGCAGGACAGAGACTGAACACTGAAGCTTTCTTT. This encodes CASRAGQRLNTEAFF.

Points on this clonotype: The final CDR3 position lacks the conserved phenylalanine or tryptophan, pointing to a likely read error. No DNA is shown, since the ends of the CDR3 on it are uncertain; the CDR3 is the one TCRdb lists. The chain couples TRBV12-3 or TRBV12-4 to TRBJ2-2; the D call in the table, TRBD1, was not verified against the DNA. The CDR3 spans 16 residues, counting both ends. The CDR3 sequence: CASTPVLSWGSGELFL.

The rearrangement joins TRBV11-3 to TRBJ2-1, with D possibly being TRBD2 (5 bases). The V gene lost 3 bases and the J gene lost 9 bases, with 18 bases spanning the gap. The CDR3 runs 15 residues. The germline CDR1 and CDR2 sequences are SGHNT and YENEEA. For the CDR3, the DNA is TGTGCCAGCAGCTTGGGAGCGGCTGACTGGGGTGAGCAGTTCTTC. It yields the protein CASSLGAADWGEQFF.

As regards this clonotype: This may be a read error, as it is one base from a much larger clone. J is TRBJ2-3 and V is TRBV5-1; 10 bases are a match to TRBD1. There are 17 residues in the CDR3. CDR1 is SGHRS, CDR2 YFSETQ, per germline. The CDR3 protein is CAGSQATGTGGTDTQYF. Here the CDR3 DNA reads TGCGCCGGCAGTCAAGCAACCGGGACAGGGGGCACAGATACGCAGTATTTT.

As to this clonotype: As the CDR3 is not closed by the conserved phenylalanine or tryptophan, this likely results from a read error. V gene TRBV5-5 combines with J gene TRBJ2-5; no clear D gene. Germline CDR1 reads SGHKS; CDR2 reads YYEKEE (reference sequence). This CDR3 is built from 15 residues. The CDR3 coding sequence is TGTGGCAGCAGCTTTGGGCTCATGAACCAAGAGACCCAGTACTCC. Translated, it gives CGSSFGLMNQETQYS.

On this clonotype: The CDR3 carries no conserved terminal phenylalanine or tryptophan, so it likely arises from a read error. The chain recombines TRBV4-1 with TRBJ2-1; 7 positions match TRBD2. Trimming cost V 3 bases and J 8 bases; bases outside gene matches: 13. Germline values: CDR1 MGHRA, CDR2 YSYEKL. This CDR3 comprises 16 residues. CDR3 nucleotide sequence: TGCGCCAGCAGCCATGATGTAGGGCGGGAGTCCGATGAGCAGTTCTAC. Its translation is CASSHDVGRESDEQFY.

Remarks on this clonotype: A read error may account for a junction end that differs from germline. The V gene is TRBV2, the J gene TRBJ2-2; 8 bases agree with TRBD2. This CDR3 spans 16 amino acids. Germline CDR1 and CDR2: SNHLY and FYNNEI. CDR3 nucleotides: TGTGCCAGCAGTTCGGGCGGGAGGATTAACACCGGGGGGCTGTTTTTT. Protein: CASSSGGRINTGGLFF.